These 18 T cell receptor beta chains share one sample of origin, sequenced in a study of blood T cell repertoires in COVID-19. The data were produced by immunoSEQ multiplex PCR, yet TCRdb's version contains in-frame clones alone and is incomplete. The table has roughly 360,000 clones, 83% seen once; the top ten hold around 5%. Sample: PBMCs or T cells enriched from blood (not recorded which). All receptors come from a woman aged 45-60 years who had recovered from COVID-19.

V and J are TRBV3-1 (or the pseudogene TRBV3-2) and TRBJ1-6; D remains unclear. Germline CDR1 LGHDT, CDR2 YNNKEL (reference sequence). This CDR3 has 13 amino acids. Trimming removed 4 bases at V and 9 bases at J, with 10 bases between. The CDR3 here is CASSLYGGSPLHF. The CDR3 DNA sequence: TGTGCCAGCAGCCTTTACGGTGGTTCACCCCTCCACTTT.

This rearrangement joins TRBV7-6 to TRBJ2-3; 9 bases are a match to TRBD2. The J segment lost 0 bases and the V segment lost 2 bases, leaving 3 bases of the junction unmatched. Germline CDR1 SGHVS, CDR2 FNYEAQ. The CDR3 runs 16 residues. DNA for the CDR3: TGTGCCAGCAGCTTATTAGCGGGAGATAGCACAGATACGCAGTATTTT. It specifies CASSLLAGDSTDTQYF.

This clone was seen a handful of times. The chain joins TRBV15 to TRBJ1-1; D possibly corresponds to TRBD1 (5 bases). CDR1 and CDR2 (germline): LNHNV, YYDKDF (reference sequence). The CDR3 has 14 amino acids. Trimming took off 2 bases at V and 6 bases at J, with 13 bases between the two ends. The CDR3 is CATSRIREAAEAFF. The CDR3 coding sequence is TGTGCCACCAGCAGAATCAGGGAGGCAGCTGAAGCTTTCTTT. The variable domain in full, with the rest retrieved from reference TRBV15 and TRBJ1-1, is DAMVIQNPRYQVTQFGKPVTLSCSQTLNHNVMYWYQQKSSQAPKLLFHYYDKDFNNEADTPDNFQSRRPNTSFCFLDIRSPGLGDTAMYLCATSRIREAAEAFFGQGTRLTVV.

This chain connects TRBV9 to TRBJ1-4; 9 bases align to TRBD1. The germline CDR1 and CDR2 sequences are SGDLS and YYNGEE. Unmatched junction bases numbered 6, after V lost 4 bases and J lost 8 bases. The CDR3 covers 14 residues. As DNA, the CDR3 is TGTGCCAGCAGCCCAGGACAGGGGCACGAAAAACTGTTTTTT. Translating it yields CASSPGQGHEKLFF.

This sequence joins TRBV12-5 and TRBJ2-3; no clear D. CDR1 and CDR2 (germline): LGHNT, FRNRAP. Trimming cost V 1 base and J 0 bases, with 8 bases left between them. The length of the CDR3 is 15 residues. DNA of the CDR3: TGTGCTAGTGGTTTGGGAGAACTAAGCACAGATACGCAGTATTTT. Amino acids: CASGLGELSTDTQYF. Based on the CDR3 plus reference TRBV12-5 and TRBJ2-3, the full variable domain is DARVTQTPRHKVTEMGQEVTMRCQPILGHNTVFWYRQTMMQGLELLAYFRNRAPLDDSGMPKDRFSAEMPDATLATLKIQPSEPRDSAVYFCASGLGELSTDTQYFGPGTRLTVL.

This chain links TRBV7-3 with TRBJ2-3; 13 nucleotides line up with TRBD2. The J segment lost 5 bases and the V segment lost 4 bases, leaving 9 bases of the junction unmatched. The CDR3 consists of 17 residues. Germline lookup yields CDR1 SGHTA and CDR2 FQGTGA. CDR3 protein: CASSSHGTSGVVDTQYF. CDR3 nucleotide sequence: TGTGCCAGCAGCTCTCACGGGACTAGCGGGGTGGTAGATACGCAGTATTTT. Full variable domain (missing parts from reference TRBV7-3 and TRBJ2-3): GAGVSQTPSNKVTEKGKYVELRCDPISGHTALYWYRQSLGQGPEFLIYFQGTGAADDSGLPNDRFFAVRPEGSVSTLKIQRTERGDSAVYLCASSSHGTSGVVDTQYFGPGTRLTVL.

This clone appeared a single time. CDR3 sequence reads: CASSQGQGSDTQYF. For the CDR3, the DNA is TGTGCCAGCAGCCAGGGACAGGGATCAGATACGCAGTATTTT. This sequence joins TRBV7-9 and TRBJ2-3; 9 bases are a match to TRBD1. CDR3 length: 14 residues. Germline CDR1 is SEHNR and CDR2 is FQNEAQ (reference sequence). The trim removed 5 bases at V and 4 bases at J, leaving 4 bases unmatched.

The CDR3 coding sequence is TGTGCCAGCAGCCAAGGTTACAGGCAGTATAGCAATCAGCCCCAGCATTTT. Protein product: CASSQGYRQYSNQPQHF. The chain employs TRBV3-1 (or the pseudogene TRBV3-2) and TRBJ1-5, with D possibly being TRBD1 (5 bases). This CDR3 contains 17 residues. Trimming took 1 base from V and 0 from J, leaving 13 bases between them. In germline, CDR1 is LGHDT, CDR2 YNNKEL (reference sequence).

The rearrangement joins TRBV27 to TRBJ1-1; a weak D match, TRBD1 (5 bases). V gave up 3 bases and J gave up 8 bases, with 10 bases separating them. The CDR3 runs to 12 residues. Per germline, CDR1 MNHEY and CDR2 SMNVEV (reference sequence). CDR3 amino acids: CASSLGGVEAFF. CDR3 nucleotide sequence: TGTGCCAGCAGTTTGGGAGGGGTCGAAGCTTTCTTT.

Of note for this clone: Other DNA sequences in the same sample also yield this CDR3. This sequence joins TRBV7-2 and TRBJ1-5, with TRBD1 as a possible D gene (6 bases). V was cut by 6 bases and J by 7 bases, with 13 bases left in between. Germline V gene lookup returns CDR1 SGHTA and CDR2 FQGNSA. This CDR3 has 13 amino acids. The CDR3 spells CASSPDRNQPQHF. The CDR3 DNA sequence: TGTGCCAGCAGTCCCGACAGGAACCAGCCCCAGCATTTT. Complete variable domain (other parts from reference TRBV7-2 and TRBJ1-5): GAGVSQSPSNKVTEKGKDVELRCDPISGHTALYWYRQSLGQGLEFLIYFQGNSAPDKSGLPSDRFSAERTGGSVSTLTIQRTQQEDSAVYLCASSPDRNQPQHFGDGTRLSIL.

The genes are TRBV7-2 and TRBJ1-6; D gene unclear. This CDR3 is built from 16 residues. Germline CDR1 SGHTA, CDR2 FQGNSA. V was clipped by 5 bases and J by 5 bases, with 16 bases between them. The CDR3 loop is CASSTGSLRNNSPLHF. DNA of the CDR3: TGTGCCAGCAGCACCGGGAGCCTGAGAAATAATTCACCCCTCCACTTT.

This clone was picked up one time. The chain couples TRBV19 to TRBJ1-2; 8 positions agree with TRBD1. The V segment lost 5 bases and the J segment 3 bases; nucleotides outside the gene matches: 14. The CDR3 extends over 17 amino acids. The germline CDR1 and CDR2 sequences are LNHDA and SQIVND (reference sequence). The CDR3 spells CASSPWTGLGTDYGYTF. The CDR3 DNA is TGTGCCAGTAGTCCATGGACAGGGTTGGGAACTGACTATGGCTACACCTTC.

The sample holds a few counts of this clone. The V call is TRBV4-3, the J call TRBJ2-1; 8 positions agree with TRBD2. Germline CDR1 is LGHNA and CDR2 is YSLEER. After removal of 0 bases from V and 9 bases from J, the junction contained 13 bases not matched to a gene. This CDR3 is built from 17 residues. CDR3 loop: CASSQEIPGLGTGEQFF. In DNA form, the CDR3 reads TGCGCCAGCAGCCAAGAAATTCCGGGACTAGGGACTGGTGAGCAGTTCTTC.

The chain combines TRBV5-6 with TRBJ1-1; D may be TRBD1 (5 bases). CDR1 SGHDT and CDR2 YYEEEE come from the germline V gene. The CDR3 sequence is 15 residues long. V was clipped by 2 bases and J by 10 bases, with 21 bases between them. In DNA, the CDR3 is TGTGCCAGCAGCTTTCGGGCAGACAGAGCCTTCGGAGCTTTCTTT. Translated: CASSFRADRAFGAFF.

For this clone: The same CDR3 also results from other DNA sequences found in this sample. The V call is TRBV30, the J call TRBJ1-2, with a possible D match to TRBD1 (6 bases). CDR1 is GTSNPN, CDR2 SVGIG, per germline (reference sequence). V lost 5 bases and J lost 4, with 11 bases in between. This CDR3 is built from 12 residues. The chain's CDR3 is CAWATGSYGYTF. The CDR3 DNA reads TGTGCCTGGGCCACAGGGTCCTATGGCTACACCTTC.

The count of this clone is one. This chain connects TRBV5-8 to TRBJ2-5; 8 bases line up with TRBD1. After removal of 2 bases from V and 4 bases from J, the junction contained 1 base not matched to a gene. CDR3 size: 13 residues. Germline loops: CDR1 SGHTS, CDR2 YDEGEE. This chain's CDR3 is CASSFTGGETQYF. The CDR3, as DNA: TGTGCCAGCAGCTTTACAGGGGGAGAGACCCAGTACTTC.

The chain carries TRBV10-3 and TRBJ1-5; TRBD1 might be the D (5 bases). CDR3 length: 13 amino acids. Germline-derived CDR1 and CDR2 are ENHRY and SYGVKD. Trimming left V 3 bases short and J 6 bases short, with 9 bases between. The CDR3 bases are TGTGCCATCAGTGATGGAGGGACTCAGCCCCAGCATTTT. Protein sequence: CAISDGGTQPQHF.

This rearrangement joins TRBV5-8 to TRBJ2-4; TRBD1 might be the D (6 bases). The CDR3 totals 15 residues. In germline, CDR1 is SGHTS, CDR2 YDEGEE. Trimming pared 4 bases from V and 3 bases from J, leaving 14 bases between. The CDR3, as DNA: TGTGCCAGCAGCCAAAGACAGGCTAGCAAAAACATTCAGTACTTC. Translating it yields CASSQRQASKNIQYF.